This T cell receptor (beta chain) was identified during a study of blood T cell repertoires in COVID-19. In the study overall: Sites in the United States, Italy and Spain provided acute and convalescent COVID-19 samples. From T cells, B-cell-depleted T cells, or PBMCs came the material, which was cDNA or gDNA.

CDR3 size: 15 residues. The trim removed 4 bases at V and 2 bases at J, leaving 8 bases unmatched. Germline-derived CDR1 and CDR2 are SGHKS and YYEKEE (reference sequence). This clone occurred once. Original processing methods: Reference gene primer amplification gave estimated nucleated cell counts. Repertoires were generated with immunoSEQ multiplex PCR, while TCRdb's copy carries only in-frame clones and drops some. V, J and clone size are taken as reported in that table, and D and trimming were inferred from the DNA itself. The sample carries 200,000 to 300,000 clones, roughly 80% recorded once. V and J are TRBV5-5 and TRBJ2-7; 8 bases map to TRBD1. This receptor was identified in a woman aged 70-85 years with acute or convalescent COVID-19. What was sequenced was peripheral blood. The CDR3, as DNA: TGTGCCAGCAGCCTAGAACGACAGGGGACCTACGAGCAGTACTTC. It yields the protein CASSLERQGTYEQYF. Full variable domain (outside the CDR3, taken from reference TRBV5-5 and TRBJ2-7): DAGVTQSPTHLIKTRGQQVTLRCSPISGHKSVSWYQQVLGQGPQFIFQYYEKEERGRGNFPDRFSARQFPNYSSELNVNALLLGDSALYLCASSLERQGTYEQYFGPGTRLTVT.